Presented here are 18 T cell receptor beta chains from one specimen sequenced in a study of blood T cells in healthy people across ages. Next came a second PCR, run for about 7 to 11 cycles, which used a sample-barcoded 5' primer along with a J-beta primer mix. TCRdb called the 5' RACE reads again in MiXCR, with one record for every CDR3 protein. The data contain about 650,000 distinct CDR3 sequences, roughly 30% of them singletons. The sequencing sample was made of blood. Source of these receptors: a woman of 80 years or more in good health.

This clonotype appeared many times. The genes are TRBV20-1 and TRBJ2-7; TRBD2 is a possible D gene (7 bases). V lost 0 bases and J lost 10, with 19 bases in between. The germline CDR1 and CDR2 sequences are DFQATT and SNEGSKA (reference sequence). The CDR3 totals 14 residues. CDR3 coding DNA: TGCAGTGCTAGAGACGGGGGGCTGGATCCACTCCAGTACTTC. This sequence encodes CSARDGGLDPLQYF.

The V gene is TRBV6-5, the J gene TRBJ1-1, with TRBD1 as a possible D gene (6 bases). Germline assignment: CDR1 MNHEY and CDR2 SVGAGI. The CDR3 totals 12 residues. V lost 0 bases, J lost 11 bases, and 10 bases lay in between. CDR3 sequence (DNA): TGTGCCAGCAGTTACTCGAGGGGGGCCGCTTTCTTT. This codes for CASSYSRGAAFF.

This clonotype was picked up many times. DNA for the CDR3: TGCGCCAGCAGCTTGAAACCCATCTACGAGCAGTACTTC. Translating it yields CASSLKPIYEQYF. The V and J genes are TRBV5-1 and TRBJ2-7; no reliable D call. The CDR3 runs 13 residues. Germline V gene data show CDR1 as SGHRS and CDR2 as YFSETQ. The V end lost 1 base, the J end lost 3 bases, and 8 bases lay between the germline ends.

This clonotype was recorded at least ten times. The gene calls are TRBV20-1 and TRBJ2-1; D not certain. This CDR3 has 12 amino acids. Germline loops: CDR1 DFQATT, CDR2 SNEGSKA (reference sequence). Trimming took 7 bases from V and 4 from J, leaving 11 bases between them. CDR3 nucleotide sequence: TGCAGTGTTGGTCAGGTGTACAATGAGCAGTTCTTC. This encodes CSVGQVYNEQFF.

In this sample, this clonotype turned up a few times. This could be a read error, since a much larger clone is one nucleotide away. This sequence joins TRBV7-2 and TRBJ2-1, with TRBD2 as a possible D gene (6 bases). The germline V gene has CDR1 SGHTA and CDR2 FQGNSA. This CDR3 is built from 14 residues. With 4 bases removed from V and 4 bases from J, the gap between germline ends came to 11 bases. The CDR3 DNA reads as TGTGCCAGCAGCTGCGGGCGGGGTTACAATGAGCAGTTCTTC. It codes for CASSCGRGYNEQFF.

Remarks on this clonotype: The conserved phenylalanine or tryptophan normally closing the CDR3 is absent here, so this likely arose from a read error. The DNA is omitted, as the CDR3 cannot be located on it reliably, and the CDR3 follows TCRdb's listing. V gene TRBV7-2 combines with J gene TRBJ2-5; no check of the table's D call, TRBD1, against the DNA was made. Germline V gives CDR1 SGHTA, CDR2 FQGNSA. The CDR3 sequence runs 17 residues, both termini included. The CDR3 sequence is CASSQGIGLEYGYTFGS.

This clonotype came up many times. The rearrangement uses TRBV20-1 and TRBJ2-3; D gene unclear. Germline CDR1 reads DFQATT; CDR2 reads SNEGSKA (reference sequence). The ends were cut back, 1 base at V and 6 bases at J, with 11 bases in the middle. This CDR3 is built from 13 residues. The CDR3 loop reads CSARVPARDTQYF. CDR3 sequence (DNA): TGCAGTGCTAGAGTGCCTGCCCGGGATACGCAGTATTTT.

In its sample, this clonotype was seen many times. The chain employs TRBV28 and TRBJ2-2; D unclear. This CDR3 is 15 amino acids long. V lost 5 bases and J lost 5, with 15 bases in between. From germline, CDR1 is MDHEN and CDR2 SYDVKM. This chain's CDR3 is CASSPPGLGTGELFF. Written as DNA, the CDR3 is TGTGCCAGCAGTCCTCCGGGTCTAGGGACCGGGGAGCTGTTTTTT.

Many counts were recorded for this clonotype. The chain is built from TRBV9 and TRBJ2-3; 7 bases are a match to TRBD2. The germline V gene encodes CDR1 SGDLS and CDR2 YYNGEE. The CDR3 loop spans 16 amino acids. The V gene end was trimmed by 3 bases and the J gene end by 1 base; junction bases not matched to a gene: 8. The CDR3 reads CASSARGEGGTDTQYF. For the CDR3, the DNA is TGTGCCAGCAGCGCCCGGGGGGAGGGCGGCACAGATACGCAGTATTTT.

This clonotype was detected only a few times. This rearrangement joins TRBV4-1 to TRBJ1-5; the D is unclear. The V gene's germline CDR1 is MGHRA and CDR2 YSYEKL. Trimming removed 1 base at V and 7 bases at J, with 11 bases between. The CDR3 is 14 amino acids. As DNA, the CDR3 is TGCGCCAGCAGCCAAGTATGGGGTGGCCAGCCCCAGCATTTT. It translates to CASSQVWGGQPQHF.

A few counts support this clonotype. The chain combines TRBV9 with TRBJ1-1; no clear D gene. Germline V gene sequence: CDR1 SGDLS, CDR2 YYNGEE. V was trimmed by 0 bases and J by 8 bases, leaving 14 bases between them. The CDR3 extends over 14 amino acids. This CDR3 is CASSVVPDSGEAFF. The CDR3 region has the DNA TGTGCCAGCAGCGTAGTTCCGGATTCGGGCGAAGCTTTCTTT.

This clonotype was seen repeatedly, ten times or more. This chain uses TRBV2 with TRBJ1-6, with D tentatively TRBD1 (5 bases). Trimming left V 6 bases short and J 7 bases short, with 16 bases between. From germline, CDR1 is SNHLY and CDR2 FYNNEI. The CDR3 is made up of 15 amino acids. The CDR3 coding sequence is TGTGCCAGCAGGGTCCGGGGCCAGGGAAATTCACCCCTCCACTTT. Its translation is CASRVRGQGNSPLHF.

This clonotype was picked up a small number of times. The CDR3 loop reads CASSQAAGSSYEQYF. The CDR3 DNA sequence: TGCGCCAGCAGCCAAGCGGCAGGGAGCTCCTACGAGCAGTACTTC. The V call is TRBV4-3, the J call TRBJ2-7; D is tentatively TRBD1 or TRBD2 (5 bases each). Trimming pared 1 base from V and 0 bases from J, leaving 10 bases between. The length of the CDR3 is 15 residues. Germline V lookup: CDR1 LGHNA, CDR2 YSLEER.

To note about this clonotype: Since the CDR3 does not end with the conserved phenylalanine or tryptophan, this likely comes from a read error. The rearrangement uses TRBV7-3 and TRBJ2-1, with 7 nucleotides matching TRBD2. Trimming took 1 base from V and 7 from J; bases not matched to a gene: 4. The CDR3 runs 14 residues. Germline values: CDR1 SGHTA, CDR2 FQGTGA. The CDR3 loop reads CASSLSRDYNEQFC. In DNA form, the CDR3 reads TGTGCCAGCAGCTTAAGCCGGGACTATAATGAGCAGTTCTGC.

Ten or more counts support this clonotype. The rearrangement links TRBV7-2 to TRBJ2-1; 11 bases map to TRBD2. The CDR3 contains 14 residues. V lost 9 bases to trimming and J lost 8 bases; unmatched junction nucleotides: 9. Germline CDR1 reads SGHTA; CDR2 reads FQGNSA. CDR3 protein: CASNPGLAVDEQFF. The CDR3 bases are TGTGCCAGTAATCCGGGACTAGCGGTTGATGAGCAGTTCTTC.

At least ten counts were recorded for this clonotype. The rearrangement uses TRBV20-1 and TRBJ1-5; no reliable D call. Trimming cost V 3 bases and J 1 base, with 10 bases left between them. The CDR3 contains 14 residues. From germline, CDR1 is DFQATT and CDR2 SNEGSKA (reference sequence). CDR3 DNA sequence: TGCAGTGCTAGTTGGATTGGAAGCAATCAGCCCCAGCATTTT. This translates into CSASWIGSNQPQHF.

Concerning this clonotype: A much larger clonotype is one base distant, so this may be a read error. The chain couples TRBV6-1 to TRBJ1-2, with D uncertain. Per the germline V gene, CDR1 is MNHNS and CDR2 is SASEGT. Trimming took 6 bases from V and 2 from J, leaving 13 bases between them. CDR3 length: 14 amino acids. The CDR3 is CASRDRPQNYGYTF. The CDR3 region has the DNA TGTGCCAGCAGGGACCGTCCCCAAAACTATGGCTACACCTTC.

This chain links TRBV5-1 with TRBJ1-1; 7 bases fit TRBD1. Germline V gene data show CDR1 as SGHRS and CDR2 as YFSETQ. V was clipped by 3 bases and J by 4 bases; unmatched bases: 12. This CDR3 is 16 amino acids long. The CDR3 sequence: CASSSRQGGGTTEAFF. CDR3 DNA sequence: TGCGCCAGCAGCTCTAGACAGGGAGGGGGGACCACTGAAGCTTTCTTT.